The text below deals with one T cell receptor beta chain. What this receptor recognizes is not known. A junction boundary mismatches the germline segment, possibly from a read error. Per the germline V gene, SGHAT is the CDR1 and FQNNGV is the CDR2. Including the terminal cysteine and phenylalanine, the CDR3 comprises 11 residues. Of all the DNA, just the CDR3 is kept, 33 bases in frame from base 1. TCRbeta CDR3 regions were amplified from genomic DNA by means of the immunoSEQ Assay, a bias-controlled multiplex PCR. The study's processing was this. Within the assay, amplification of reference gene primers was used to estimate how many nucleated cells each sample contained. To quantify the absolute abundance of each unique TCRbeta CDR3 rearrangement, sequence reads were collapsed and filtered. Productive Simpson clonality was computed per sample as the square root of Simpson's diversity index over productive rearrangements. Here the immuneACCESS table is served through TCRdb, limited to in-frame sequences with V and J called. Missing clones are a known gap in these copies; in checked studies unresolved V genes cover under half, and the rest lacks a known reason. The V and J calls and the clone size are those of that table, but D and trimming were determined from the DNA. Recorded for this sample are 25,000 to 30,000 clones; around 88% of them occurred a single time. The ten largest make up around 15% of the sample.

This record belongs to a study of blood T cell repertoires in COVID-19 (dated by TCRdb to the early 2020s). At the level of the whole study: Collaborator samples came from the United States, Italy and Spain and covered acute and convalescent phases of COVID-19. The prospective study material was composed of cDNA or gDNA derived from T cells, B-cell-depleted T cells, or PBMCs. Sample metadata almost always included a de-identified subject ID, COVID-19 status, age in years and sex. Where available, HLA class I and class II types were taken from metadata supplied by the sample provider and were not determined by assay-based typing. Deeply sampled blood TCRbeta repertoires from subjects exposed to, actively infected with, or recovered from COVID-19 were included in the dataset. A freely available public database, intended as a resource for researchers studying the immune response to SARS-CoV-2, is where the repertoires were released. Samples were obtained from the ongoing ImmuneRACE study (first 160 participants) and from 1,254 subjects provided by 6 global collaborators. What the work shows at the level of the full study, not this receptor alone: Clinical and demographic metadata were provided uncurated, with the amount varying by source and participant.

Whole blood was collected in K2EDTA tubes by collaborating institutions according to the institutions' own protocols. For TCRbeta analysis, collaborators shipped samples in one of three forms: frozen whole blood, isolated PBMCs, or DNA extracted from either of those sample types. The source material was peripheral blood. This sequence was found in a human donor in a cohort sampled during active COVID-19. Recombination connected TRBV11-2 to TRBJ2-3; 10 middle bases align to TRBD2. The CDR3 reads CASSLVGLASF. In nucleotide form, the sequence is TGTGCCAGCAGCCTGGTGGGACTAGCGAGTTTT.